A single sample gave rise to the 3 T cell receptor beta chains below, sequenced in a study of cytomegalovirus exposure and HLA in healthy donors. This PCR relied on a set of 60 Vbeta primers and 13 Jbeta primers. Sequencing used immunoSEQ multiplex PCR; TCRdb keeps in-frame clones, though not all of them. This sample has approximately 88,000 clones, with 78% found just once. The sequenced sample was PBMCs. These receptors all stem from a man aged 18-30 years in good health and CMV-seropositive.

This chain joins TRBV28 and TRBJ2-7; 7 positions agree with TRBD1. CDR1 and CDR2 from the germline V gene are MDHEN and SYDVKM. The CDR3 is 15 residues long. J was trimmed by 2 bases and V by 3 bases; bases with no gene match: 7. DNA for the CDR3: TGTGCCAGCAGTTTGGGACAGTTCGAAGCCTACGAGCAGTACTTC. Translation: CASSLGQFEAYEQYF.

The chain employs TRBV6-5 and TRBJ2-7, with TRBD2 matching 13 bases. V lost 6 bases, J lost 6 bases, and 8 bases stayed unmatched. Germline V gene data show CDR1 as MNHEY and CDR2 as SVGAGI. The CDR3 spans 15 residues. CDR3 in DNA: TGTGCCAGCAGCCGGACTAGCGGGAGTTATGGCGAGCAGTACTTC. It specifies CASSRTSGSYGEQYF.

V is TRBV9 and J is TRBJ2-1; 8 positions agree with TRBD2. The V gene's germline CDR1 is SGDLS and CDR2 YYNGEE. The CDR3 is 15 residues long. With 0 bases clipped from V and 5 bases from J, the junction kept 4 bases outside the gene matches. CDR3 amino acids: CASSVVAGPNNEQFF. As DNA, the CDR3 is TGTGCCAGCAGCGTAGTAGCGGGACCTAACAATGAGCAGTTCTTC.